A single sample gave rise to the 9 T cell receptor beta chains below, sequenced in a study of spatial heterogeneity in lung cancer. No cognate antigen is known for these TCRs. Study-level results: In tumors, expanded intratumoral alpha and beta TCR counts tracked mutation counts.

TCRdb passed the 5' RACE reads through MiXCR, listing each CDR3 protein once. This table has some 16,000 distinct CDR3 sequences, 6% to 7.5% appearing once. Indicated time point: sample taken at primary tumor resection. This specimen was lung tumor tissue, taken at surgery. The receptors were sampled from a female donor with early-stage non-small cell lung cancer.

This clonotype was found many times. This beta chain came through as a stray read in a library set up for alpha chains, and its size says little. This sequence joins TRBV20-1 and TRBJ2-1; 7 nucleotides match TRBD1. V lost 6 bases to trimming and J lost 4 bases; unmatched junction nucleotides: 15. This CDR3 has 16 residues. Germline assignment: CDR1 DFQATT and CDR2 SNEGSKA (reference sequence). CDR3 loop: CSAIPLTGVQYNEQFF. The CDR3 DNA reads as TGCAGTGCCATCCCCCTAACAGGGGTTCAGTACAATGAGCAGTTCTTC.

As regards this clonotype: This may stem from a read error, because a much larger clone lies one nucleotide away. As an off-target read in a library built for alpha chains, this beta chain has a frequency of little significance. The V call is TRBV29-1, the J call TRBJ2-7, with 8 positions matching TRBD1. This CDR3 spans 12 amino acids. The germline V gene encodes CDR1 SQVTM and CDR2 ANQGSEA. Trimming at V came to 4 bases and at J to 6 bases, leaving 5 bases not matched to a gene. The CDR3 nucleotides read TGCAGCGTTGTCGAAGACAGGGGCGAGCAGTACTTC. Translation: CSVVEDRGEQYF.

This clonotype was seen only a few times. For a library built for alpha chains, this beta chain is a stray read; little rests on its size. CDR3 sequence: CASRSDRGLTGELFF. Here the CDR3 DNA reads TGTGCCAGCAGATCGGACAGGGGGTTGACCGGGGAGCTGTTTTTT. This chain links TRBV12-3 or TRBV12-4 with TRBJ2-2, with 10 positions matching TRBD1. CDR3 length equals 15 residues. J gave up 5 bases and V 6 bases, and 6 bases lay outside the gene matches.

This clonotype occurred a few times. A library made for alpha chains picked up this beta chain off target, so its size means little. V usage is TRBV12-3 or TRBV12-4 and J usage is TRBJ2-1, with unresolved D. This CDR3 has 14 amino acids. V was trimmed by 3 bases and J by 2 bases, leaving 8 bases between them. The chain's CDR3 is CASSFPEPYNEQFF. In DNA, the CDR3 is TGTGCCAGCAGTTTCCCGGAACCCTACAATGAGCAGTTCTTC.

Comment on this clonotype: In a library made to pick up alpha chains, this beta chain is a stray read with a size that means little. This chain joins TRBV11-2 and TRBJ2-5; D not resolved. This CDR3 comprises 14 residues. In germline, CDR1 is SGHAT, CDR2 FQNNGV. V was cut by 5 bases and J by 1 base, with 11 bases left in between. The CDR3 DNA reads TGTGCCAGCAGCCCCGTGTTGGGCCAAGAGACCCAGTACTTC. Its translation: CASSPVLGQETQYF. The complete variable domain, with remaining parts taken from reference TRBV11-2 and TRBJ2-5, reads EAGVAQSPRYKIIEKRQSVAFWCNPISGHATLYWYQQILGQGPKLLIQFQNNGVVDDSQLPKDRFSAERLKGVDSTLKIQPAKLEDSAVYLCASSPVLGQETQYFGPGTRLLVL.

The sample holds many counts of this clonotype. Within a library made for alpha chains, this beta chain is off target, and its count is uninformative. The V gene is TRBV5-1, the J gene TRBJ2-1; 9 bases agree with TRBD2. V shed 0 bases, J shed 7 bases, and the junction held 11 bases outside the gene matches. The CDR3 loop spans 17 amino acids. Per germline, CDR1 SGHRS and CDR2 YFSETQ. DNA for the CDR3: TGCGCCAGCAGCTTGGCTCTGGCGGGGGGGCCTCGGAATGAGCAGTTCTTC. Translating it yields CASSLALAGGPRNEQFF.

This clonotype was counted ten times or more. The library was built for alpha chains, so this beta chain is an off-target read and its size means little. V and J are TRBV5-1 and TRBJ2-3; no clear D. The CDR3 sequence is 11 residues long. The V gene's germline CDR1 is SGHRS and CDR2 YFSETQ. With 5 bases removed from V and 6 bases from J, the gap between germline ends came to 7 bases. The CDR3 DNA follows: TGCGCCAGCAGGGGGAAGGATACGCAGTATTTT. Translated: CASRGKDTQYF.

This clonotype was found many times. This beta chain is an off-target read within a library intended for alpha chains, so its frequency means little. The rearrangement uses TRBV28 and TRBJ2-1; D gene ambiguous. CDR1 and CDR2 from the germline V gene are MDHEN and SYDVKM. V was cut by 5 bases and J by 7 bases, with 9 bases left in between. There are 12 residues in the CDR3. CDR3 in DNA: TGTGCCAGCAGTCCCTACCGAAATGAGCAGTTCTTC. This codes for CASSPYRNEQFF.

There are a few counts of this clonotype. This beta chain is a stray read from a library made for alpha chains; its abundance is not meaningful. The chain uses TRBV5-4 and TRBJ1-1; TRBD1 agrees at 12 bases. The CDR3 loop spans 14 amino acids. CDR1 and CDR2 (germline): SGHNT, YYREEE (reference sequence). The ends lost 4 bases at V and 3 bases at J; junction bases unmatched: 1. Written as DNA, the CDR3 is TGTGCCAGCAGCCGGGACAGGGGGCACACTGAAGCTTTCTTT. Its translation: CASSRDRGHTEAFF.